A single sample gave rise to the 21 T cell receptor beta chains below, sequenced in a study of T cell responses to AZD1222 COVID-19 vaccine. Generated by immunoSEQ multiplex PCR, the TCRdb table keeps only in-frame clones and is missing some. The sample shows over 150,000 clones, approximately 90% of them seen only once. The material was peripheral blood, obtained on day 0 of AZD1222 vaccination. The receptor source for this set is an adult in good health.

This clone was seen a handful of times. The gene calls are TRBV5-6 and TRBJ2-7, with TRBD1 matching 7 bases. Germline V gene data show CDR1 as SGHDT and CDR2 as YYEEEE. The CDR3 has 14 residues. V lost 8 bases, J lost 3 bases, and 11 bases stayed unmatched. CDR3 loop: CASYPWDSSYEQYF. Written as DNA, the CDR3 is TGTGCCAGTTACCCTTGGGACAGTAGCTACGAGCAGTACTTC.

This chain joins TRBV29-1 and TRBJ2-4, with D unclear. This CDR3 is 14 amino acids long. Trimming removed 4 bases at V and 1 base at J, with 11 bases between. The germline CDR1 and CDR2 sequences are SQVTM and ANQGSEA. The CDR3, as DNA: TGCAGCGTTGGACTGGGTCGGGCCAAAAACATTCAGTACTTC. This translates into CSVGLGRAKNIQYF.

The chain has TRBV28 and TRBJ1-6; D may be TRBD1 (5 bases). Germline V gene data show CDR1 as MDHEN and CDR2 as SYDVKM. The CDR3 is 17 amino acids. Trimming left V 6 bases short and J 2 bases short, with 17 bases between. The chain's CDR3 is CASSLLAGVTYNSPLHF. CDR3 DNA: TGTGCCAGCAGCCTACTGGCGGGGGTAACCTATAATTCACCCCTCCACTTT.

The chain couples TRBV19 to TRBJ2-4; D perhaps matches TRBD2 (5 bases). V was cut by 1 base and J by 8 bases, with 9 bases left in between. This CDR3 is 13 amino acids long. Germline assignment: CDR1 LNHDA and CDR2 SQIVND (reference sequence). CDR3 nucleotide sequence: TGTGCCAGTAGTATAGGAGGGTACGACATTCAGTACTTC. This codes for CASSIGGYDIQYF.

The genes are TRBV3-1 (or the pseudogene TRBV3-2) and TRBJ2-7; TRBD2 aligns across 13 bases. The V gene's germline CDR1 is LGHDT and CDR2 YNNKEL (reference sequence). V lost 3 bases and J lost 2; bases outside the gene matches: 1. This CDR3 spans 15 amino acids. The CDR3 DNA is TGTGCCAGCAGCCAGGGACTAGCGGGGCCCTACGAGCAGTACTTC. Its protein product is CASSQGLAGPYEQYF.

The chain has TRBV6-5 and TRBJ1-1; no definite D call. Trimming took off 7 bases at V and 14 bases at J, with 14 bases between the two ends. Germline CDR1 is MNHEY and CDR2 is SVGAGI. The CDR3 runs to 10 residues. CDR3 bases: TGTGCCAGCATTAGAGCCCGAGCCTTCTTT. Its protein is CASIRARAFF.

The rearrangement links TRBV7-3 to TRBJ2-1; perhaps TRBD2 as D (5 bases). The CDR3 contains 16 residues. Trimming removed 4 bases at V and 4 bases at J, with 17 bases between. CDR1 is SGHTA, CDR2 FQGTGA, per germline. CDR3 DNA: TGTGCCAGCAGCTCTTATTCCAGCGGTTCTTACAATGAGCAGTTCTTC. Translation: CASSSYSSGSYNEQFF.

This chain connects TRBV28 to TRBJ2-7; 9 bases map to TRBD1. J lost 2 bases, V lost 4 bases, and 6 bases had no gene match. The germline CDR1 and CDR2 sequences are MDHEN and SYDVKM. The CDR3 runs 15 residues. The DNA of the CDR3 is TGTGCCAGCAGTTCCGGGACAGGGCTTCCCTACGAGCAGTACTTC. This gives the protein CASSSGTGLPYEQYF.

The chain combines TRBV2 with TRBJ1-5; D is ambiguous. Germline V gives CDR1 SNHLY, CDR2 FYNNEI. The CDR3 has 11 amino acids. The V end lost 8 bases, the J end lost 12 bases, and 14 bases lay between the germline ends. Here the CDR3 DNA reads TGTGCCAGCTCGGCGACGAATCTCCAGCATTTT. This encodes CASSATNLQHF.

J is TRBJ1-2 and V is TRBV6-1; 9 nucleotides agree with TRBD1. Per the germline V gene, CDR1 is MNHNS and CDR2 is SASEGT. V lost 0 bases, J lost 7 bases, and 6 bases stayed unmatched. This CDR3 has 15 amino acids. This CDR3 is CASSEAPGQGFGYTF. The CDR3 bases are TGTGCCAGCAGTGAAGCCCCGGGACAGGGTTTTGGCTACACCTTC.

CDR3 bases: TGTGCCAGCAGTTCCCAACGGTACCAAGAGACCCAGTACTTC. Translation: CASSSQRYQETQYF. The rearrangement uses TRBV27 and TRBJ2-5; D gene unclear. There are 14 residues in the CDR3. Looked up from germline, CDR1 is MNHEY and CDR2 is SMNVEV (reference sequence). With 4 bases removed from V and 0 bases from J, the gap between germline ends came to 9 bases.

The V and J genes are TRBV27 and TRBJ1-3, with 7 bases aligning to TRBD1. V was clipped by 6 bases and J by 2 bases; unmatched bases: 7. The CDR3 is 15 amino acids. The germline V gene has CDR1 MNHEY and CDR2 SMNVEV (reference sequence). The CDR3 here is CASSRGNGPGNTIYF. The DNA for the CDR3 is TGTGCCAGCAGCAGGGGGAACGGCCCTGGAAACACCATATATTTT.

This chain links TRBV7-2 with TRBJ1-1; D unclear. The CDR3 contains 13 residues. The germline V gene encodes CDR1 SGHTA and CDR2 FQGNSA. V was shortened by 2 bases and J by 11 bases, with 15 bases between the two germline ends. This CDR3 is CASSLQYDADAFF. The CDR3 nucleotides read TGTGCCAGCAGCTTACAGTATGACGCCGATGCTTTCTTT. Complete variable domain (other parts from reference TRBV7-2 and TRBJ1-1): GAGVSQSPSNKVTEKGKDVELRCDPISGHTALYWYRQSLGQGLEFLIYFQGNSAPDKSGLPSDRFSAERTGGSVSTLTIQRTQQEDSAVYLCASSLQYDADAFFGQGTRLTVV.

The chain recombines TRBV9 with TRBJ1-1; no reliable D call. This CDR3 is built from 15 residues. Per the germline V gene, CDR1 is SGDLS and CDR2 is YYNGEE. V dropped 1 base and J dropped 0 bases, with 10 bases sitting between them. CDR3 bases: TGTGCCAGCAGCGTAACTCCCAGCTTGAACACTGAAGCTTTCTTT. Its translation: CASSVTPSLNTEAFF. The whole variable domain, remainder taken from reference TRBV9 and TRBJ1-1, is DSGVTQTPKHLITATGQRVTLRCSPRSGDLSVYWYQQSLDQGLQFLIQYYNGEERAKGNILERFSAQQFPDLHSELNLSSLELGDSALYFCASSVTPSLNTEAFFGQGTRLTVV.

The rearrangement links TRBV15 to TRBJ1-3; no clear D. V was shortened by 1 base and J by 1 base, with 11 bases between the two germline ends. Germline CDR1 is LNHNV and CDR2 is YYDKDF (reference sequence). This CDR3 is 16 amino acids long. The CDR3 nucleotides are TGTGCCACCAGCAGAGTAAGGGCAGAGTCTGGAAACACCATATATTTT. This encodes CATSRVRAESGNTIYF.

V and J are TRBV27 and TRBJ2-7; D is perhaps TRBD1 (7 bases). V was shortened by 5 bases and J by 2 bases, with 16 bases between the two germline ends. Germline loops: CDR1 MNHEY, CDR2 SMNVEV (reference sequence). The CDR3 length is 15 residues. CDR3 nucleotides: TGTGCCAGCAGTGGGAGGAGGGACAGTACCTACGAGCAGTACTTC. Protein: CASSGRRDSTYEQYF.

This clone came up once. The chain employs TRBV6-5 and TRBJ2-7; D call uncertain. The germline gives CDR1 MNHEY, CDR2 SVGAGI. The CDR3 length is 15 residues. V was clipped by 6 bases and J by 6 bases, with 21 bases between them. The CDR3 is CASSSTSTGRAEQYF. The CDR3 nucleotides read TGTGCCAGCAGCTCTACGTCTACCGGAAGAGCCGAGCAGTACTTC.

The genes are TRBV5-1 and TRBJ2-1, with 12 bases that match TRBD2. CDR1 and CDR2 (germline): SGHRS, YFSETQ. The V gene end was trimmed by 3 bases and the J gene end by 7 bases; junction bases not matched to a gene: 11. The CDR3 extends over 17 amino acids. The CDR3 is CASSSPGLAGPRNEQFF. For the CDR3, the DNA is TGCGCCAGCAGCTCCCCTGGACTAGCGGGGCCCCGAAATGAGCAGTTCTTC.

This clone was seen just once. CDR3 loop: CASSIGAGGARPDEQFF. The DNA of the CDR3 is TGTGCCAGTAGTATAGGTGCGGGAGGGGCCCGTCCAGATGAGCAGTTCTTC. V gene TRBV19 combines with J gene TRBJ2-1; TRBD2 aligns across 9 bases. After removal of 1 base from V and 8 bases from J, the junction contained 12 bases not matched to a gene. This CDR3 has 17 residues. Germline assignment: CDR1 LNHDA and CDR2 SQIVND (reference sequence).

This chain uses TRBV12-3 or TRBV12-4 with TRBJ1-6, with 7 bases fitting TRBD1. V lost 9 bases, J lost 9 bases, and 8 bases stayed unmatched. CDR3 size: 13 residues. The CDR3 coding sequence is TGTGCCAGGGGGATGGCAGGGGGTTCACCCCTCCACTTT. Its protein is CARGMAGGSPLHF.

Notes on this clone: No DNA is shown, since the ends of the CDR3 on it are uncertain; the CDR3 is the one TCRdb lists. The rearrangement links TRBV6-5 to TRBJ2-5; TRBD2, the table's D call, was not compared with the DNA. From its first to its last residue, the CDR3 has 15 amino acids. Germline CDR1 MNHEY, CDR2 SVGAGI. CDR3 protein: CASSSSGGYQETQYF.